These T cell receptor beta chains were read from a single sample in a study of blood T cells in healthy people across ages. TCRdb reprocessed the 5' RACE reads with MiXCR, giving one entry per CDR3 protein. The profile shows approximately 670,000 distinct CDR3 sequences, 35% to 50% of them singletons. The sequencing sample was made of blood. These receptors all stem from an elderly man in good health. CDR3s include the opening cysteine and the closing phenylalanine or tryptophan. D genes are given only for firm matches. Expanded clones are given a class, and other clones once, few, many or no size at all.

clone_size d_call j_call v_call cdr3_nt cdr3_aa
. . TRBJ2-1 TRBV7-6 TGTGCCAGCAGCTCGGAGGTCGTGGGGGGCCAGTATGAGCAGTTCTTC CASSSEVVGGQYEQFF
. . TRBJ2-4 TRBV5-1 TGCGCCAGCAGTGCCGACGGGGTTGGGGAGCAGTACTTC CASSADGVGEQYF
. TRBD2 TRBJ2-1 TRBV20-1 TGCAGTGCCATGATCCAAAGACTAGCGGGGGCGGGTGAGCAGTTCTTC CSAMIQRLAGAGEQFF
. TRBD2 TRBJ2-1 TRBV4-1 TGCGCCAGCAGCCAAGAGAGCGGGAGGACCAGCTCCTACAATGAGCAGTTCTTC CASSQESGRTSSYNEQFF
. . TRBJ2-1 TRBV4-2 TGTGCCAGCAGCCGAAACCCCGGGACTCCTAATGAGCAGTTCTTC CASSRNPGTPNEQFF
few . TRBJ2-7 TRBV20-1 TGCAGTGCTCAAGGGGGAGACGGAAATTACGAGCAGTACTTC CSAQGGDGNYEQYF
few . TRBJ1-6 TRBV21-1 TGTGCCAGCAGCAAAGCGCAATCACCCCTCCACTTT CASSKAQSPLHF
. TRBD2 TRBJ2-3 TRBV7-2 TGTGCCAGCAGTTTGGAAGGGCAGCGGGGGTCAGATACGCAGTATTTT CASSLEGQRGSDTQYF
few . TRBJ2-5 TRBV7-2 TGTGCCAGCACCCTCCATCGGGAGCAGAATGAGCAGTACTTC CASTLHREQNEQYF
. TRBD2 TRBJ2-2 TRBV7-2 TGTGCCAGCAGCTTGGATAGCGGGGGGCTACACGGGGAGCTGTTTTTT CASSLDSGGLHGELFF
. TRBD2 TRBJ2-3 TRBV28 TGTGCCAGCAGTTTAACTAGCGGGAGTGTTGGTGATACGCAGTATTTT CASSLTSGSVGDTQYF
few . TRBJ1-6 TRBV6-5 TGTGCCAGCAGTTACGGACCAGCCACCTCACCCCTCCACTTT CASSYGPATSPLHF
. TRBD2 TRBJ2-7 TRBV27 TGTGCCAGCAGTTTAGGGACTAGCGGGGTCGATGAGCAGTACTTC CASSLGTSGVDEQYF
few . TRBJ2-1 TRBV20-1 TGCAGTGCGAATGGTCAACGGGGTGGGTCCTACAATGAGCAGTTCTTC CSANGQRGGSYNEQFF
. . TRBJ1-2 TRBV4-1 TGCGCCAGCAGCCTCCTTCTCGGGAATGCTGGCCACACCTTC CASSLLLGNAGHTF
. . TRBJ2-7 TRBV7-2 TGTGCCAGCAGCATCCCCAATTCAGACGAGCAGTACTTC CASSIPNSDEQYF
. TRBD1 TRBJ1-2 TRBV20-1 TGCAGTGCTGCGACAGGGCTCGAGTATGGCTACACCTTC CSAATGLEYGYTF
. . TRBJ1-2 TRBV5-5 TGTGCCAGCAGCTTGACTTTAATTGGCGGACCCTTCGGCTACACCTTC CASSLTLIGGPFGYTF
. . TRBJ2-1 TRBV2 TGTGCCGCCTGGGCGAATGGGATCAATGAGCAGTTCTTC CAAWANGINEQFF
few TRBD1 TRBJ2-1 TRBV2 TGTGCCAGCAGTGAGGAGTCAGGGGGCTACAATGAGCAGTTCTTC CASSEESGGYNEQFF
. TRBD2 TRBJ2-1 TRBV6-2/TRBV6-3 TGTGCCAGCAGTTCACTAGCGGTACAAGAGACCCAGTTCTTC CASSSLAVQETQFF
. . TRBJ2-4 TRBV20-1 TGCAGTGCTCCCCCAACTACCACCAAAAACATTCAGTACTTC CSAPPTTTKNIQYF
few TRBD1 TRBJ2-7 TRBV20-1 TGCAGTGCTAGATCGGGACAGGGGGCGGGAGAGCAGTACTTC CSARSGQGAGEQYF
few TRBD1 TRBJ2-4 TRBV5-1 TGCGCCAGCAGCGCGACAGGGGGGGTCCAAAACATTCAGTACTTC CASSATGGVQNIQYF
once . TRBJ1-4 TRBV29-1 TGCAGCGTTGAATGGATAGGGACAACCAATGAAAAACTGTTTTTT CSVEWIGTTNEKLFF